The source of this T cell receptor (beta chain) is a study of blood T cell repertoires in COVID-19. On the study more broadly: Samples representing acute and convalescent COVID-19 were sourced from the United States, Italy and Spain.

The V gene's germline CDR1 is SEHNR and CDR2 FQNEAQ (reference sequence). This CDR3 comprises 13 residues. The protocol was immunoSEQ multiplex PCR, while the TCRdb copy is restricted to in-frame clones and leaves out a portion. The sample records more than 90,000 clones, approximately 80% being singletons. Concerning this clone itself: The junction does not match germline at one end; this may be a read error.

Sequencing was carried out using peripheral blood. The TCR was taken from a man in his 70s with acute or convalescent COVID-19. This chain joins TRBV7-9 and TRBJ2-7; 7 nucleotides agree with TRBD1. DNA of the CDR3: TGTGCCAGCAGCTTCGGGACGGAAGGGGACAGCCTATTC. Encoded protein: CASSFGTEGDSLF.